Below are 13 T cell receptor beta chains sequenced from a single sample in a study of OX40 agonist ivuxolimab in advanced cancers. Data came from immunoSEQ multiplex PCR; TCRdb stores just in-frame clones and leaves some out. The sample records tens of thousands of clones, around nine tenths being singletons. The specimen was CD4+ or CD8+ T cells sorted from blood, collected in a trial of the OX40 agonist ivuxolimab. The receptors were sampled from an adult with an advanced solid tumor such as melanoma, head and neck, liver or kidney cancer.

This clone was seen only a few times. The chain carries TRBV27 and TRBJ2-3; D perhaps matches TRBD2 (5 bases). V lost 2 bases to trimming and J lost 1 base, with 10 bases between them. Germline CDR1 reads MNHEY; CDR2 reads SMNVEV (reference sequence). CDR3 length: 15 residues. The CDR3 region is CASSLEGTRTDTQYF. The CDR3 coding sequence is TGTGCCAGCAGTTTAGAGGGAACTCGCACAGATACGCAGTATTTT.

The chain is built from TRBV18 and TRBJ2-5; TRBD1 matches at 8 bases. Per germline, CDR1 KGHSH and CDR2 LQKENI. V lost 1 base, J lost 5 bases, and 6 bases stayed unmatched. The CDR3 has 15 amino acids. CDR3 residues: CASSPRKTGVETQYF. Written as DNA, the CDR3 is TGTGCCAGCTCACCACGGAAGACAGGGGTTGAGACCCAGTACTTC.

This clone was detected only a few times. The chain employs TRBV19 and TRBJ1-1; TRBD1 matches 9 bases. This CDR3 region has 13 residues. Germline V gene sequence: CDR1 LNHDA, CDR2 SQIVND (reference sequence). Trimming took 5 bases from V and 5 from J; bases not matched to a gene: 3. CDR3 DNA: TGTGCCAGTAGTGGGGACAGGGCGACTGAAGCTTTCTTT. Translation gives CASSGDRATEAFF. Together with reference TRBV19 and TRBJ1-1, the CDR3 gives the full variable domain: DGGITQSPKYLFRKEGQNVTLSCEQNLNHDAMYWYRQDPGQGLRLIYYSQIVNDFQKGDIAEGYSVSREKKESFPLTVTSAQKNPTAFYLCASSGDRATEAFFGQGTRLTVV.

This clone appeared a single time. V usage is TRBV4-2 and J usage is TRBJ1-5; 7 bases are shared with TRBD1. After removal of 0 bases from V and 5 bases from J, the junction contained 7 bases not matched to a gene. This CDR3 comprises 16 residues. The V gene's germline CDR1 is LGHNA and CDR2 YNFKEQ. In DNA form, the CDR3 reads TGTGCCAGCAGCCAAGATAAGGGGGCATGGGATCAGCCCCAGCATTTT. Its protein is CASSQDKGAWDQPQHF.

This chain connects TRBV4-1 to TRBJ2-3; TRBD2 matches 11 bases. Per germline, CDR1 MGHRA and CDR2 YSYEKL. After removal of 4 bases from V and 6 bases from J, the junction contained 12 bases not matched to a gene. The CDR3 contains 17 residues. The CDR3, as DNA: TGCGCCAGCAGCCCGCGGGGGGTAGCGGGGGGGCGTGATACGCAGTATTTT. Encoded protein: CASSPRGVAGGRDTQYF.

The V gene is TRBV7-6, the J gene TRBJ2-3; TRBD1 agrees at 10 bases. The CDR3 runs 15 residues. Trimming removed 5 bases from V and 1 base from J; junction bases left unmatched: 3. Germline V gene lookup returns CDR1 SGHVS and CDR2 FNYEAQ. CDR3: CASSPGTGGTDTQYF. The CDR3 nucleotides are TGTGCCAGCAGCCCCGGGACAGGGGGCACAGATACGCAGTATTTT.

The chain couples TRBV14 to TRBJ2-3, with unresolved D. Germline CDR1 SGHDN, CDR2 FVKESK. The CDR3 has 11 amino acids. V lost 2 bases to trimming and J lost 7 bases, with 4 bases between them. The CDR3 sequence: CASSQSYTQYF. The CDR3 bases are TGTGCCAGCAGCCAAAGCTATACGCAGTATTTT.

J is TRBJ2-1 and V is TRBV5-1; the D is unclear. Trimming stripped 2 bases from V and 3 bases from J, with 12 bases between. Germline CDR1 SGHRS, CDR2 YFSETQ. This CDR3 is built from 15 residues. CDR3: CASSFSGDNYNEQFF. In nucleotides, the CDR3 is TGCGCCAGCAGCTTTTCAGGAGACAACTACAATGAGCAGTTCTTC.

This CDR3 reads CASSIGGGARNEQFF. The DNA for the CDR3 is TGTGCCAGTAGTATAGGCGGGGGGGCCAGGAATGAGCAGTTCTTC. The chain has TRBV19 and TRBJ2-1; TRBD2 matches at 9 bases. The CDR3 is 15 amino acids. Trimming cost V 1 base and J 7 bases; bases outside gene matches: 5. CDR1 is LNHDA and CDR2 is SQIVND in the germline V gene (reference sequence).

V and J are TRBV28 and TRBJ2-1, with 8 bases matching TRBD2. This CDR3 comprises 18 residues. Germline CDR1 is MDHEN and CDR2 is SYDVKM. V was clipped by 7 bases and J by 2 bases; unmatched bases: 16. This CDR3 is CASIPGDGSGTAYNEQFF. The CDR3 region has the DNA TGTGCCAGCATACCTGGGGATGGTAGCGGGACTGCCTACAATGAGCAGTTCTTC.

The chain links TRBV28 to TRBJ2-7; D remains unclear. V was clipped by 6 bases and J by 3 bases, with 6 bases between them. There are 11 residues in the CDR3. CDR1 and CDR2 from the germline V gene are MDHEN and SYDVKM. The CDR3 bases are TGTGCCAGCAGGCGCAACTACGAGCAGTACTTC. This translates into CASRRNYEQYF. Together with reference TRBV28 and TRBJ2-7, the CDR3 gives the full variable domain: DVKVTQSSRYLVKRTGEKVFLECVQDMDHENMFWYRQDPGLGLRLIYFSYDVKMKEKGDIPEGYSVSREKKERFSLILESASTNQTSMYLCASRRNYEQYFGPGTRLTVT.

V gene TRBV4-1 combines with J gene TRBJ2-2, with D unclear. Between the trimmed V and J ends, which lost 3 bases and 9 bases, there was a span of 8 bases. Germline V gene data show CDR1 as MGHRA and CDR2 as YSYEKL. This CDR3 is 12 amino acids long. In DNA, the CDR3 is TGCGCCAGCAGCCACCATGACCGGGAGCTGTTTTTT. It specifies CASSHHDRELFF.

The V call is TRBV5-1, the J call TRBJ2-2; D possibly matches TRBD1 or TRBD2 (6 bases each). Germline loops: CDR1 SGHRS, CDR2 YFSETQ. CDR3 length: 16 amino acids. V lost 5 bases, J lost 5 bases, and 19 bases lay in between. The CDR3 protein is CASSWDGGRVTGELFF. CDR3 coding DNA: TGCGCCAGCAGTTGGGACGGGGGCCGGGTTACCGGGGAGCTGTTTTTT.